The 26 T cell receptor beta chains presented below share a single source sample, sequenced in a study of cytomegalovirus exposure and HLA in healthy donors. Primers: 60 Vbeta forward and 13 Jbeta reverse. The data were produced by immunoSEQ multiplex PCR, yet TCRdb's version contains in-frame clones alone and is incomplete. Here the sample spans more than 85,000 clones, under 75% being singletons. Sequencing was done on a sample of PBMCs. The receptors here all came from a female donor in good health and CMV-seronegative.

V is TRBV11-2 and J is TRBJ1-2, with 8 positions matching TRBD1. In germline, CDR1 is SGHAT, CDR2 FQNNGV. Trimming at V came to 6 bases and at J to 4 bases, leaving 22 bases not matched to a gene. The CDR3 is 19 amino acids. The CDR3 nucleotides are TGTGCCAGCAGGCTAAGGGGGGGACAGGATGACTCCCCCTTCTATGGCTACACCTTC. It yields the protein CASRLRGGQDDSPFYGYTF.

CDR3 DNA: TGTGCCTGGAGGAGGGCCAGACTGAACACTGAAGCTTTCTTT. As protein: CAWRRARLNTEAFF. The V and J genes are TRBV30 and TRBJ1-1; D unclear. The V and J ends lost 3 bases and 0 bases respectively, with 11 bases between them. The CDR3 runs 14 residues. Germline CDR1 is GTSNPN and CDR2 is SVGIG (reference sequence).

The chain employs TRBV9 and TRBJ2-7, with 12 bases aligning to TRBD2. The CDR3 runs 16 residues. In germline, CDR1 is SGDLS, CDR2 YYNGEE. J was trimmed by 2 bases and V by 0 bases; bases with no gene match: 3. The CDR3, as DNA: TGTGCCAGCAGCGTAGCTGGACTAGCGGGAACCTACGAGCAGTACTTC. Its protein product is CASSVAGLAGTYEQYF.

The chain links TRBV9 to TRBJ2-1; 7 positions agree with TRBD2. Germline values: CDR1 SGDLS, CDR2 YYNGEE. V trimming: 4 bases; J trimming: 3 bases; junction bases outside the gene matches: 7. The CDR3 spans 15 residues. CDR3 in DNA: TGTGCCAGCAGCCCCGGGGGGAACCTCTACAATGAGCAGTTCTTC. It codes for CASSPGGNLYNEQFF.

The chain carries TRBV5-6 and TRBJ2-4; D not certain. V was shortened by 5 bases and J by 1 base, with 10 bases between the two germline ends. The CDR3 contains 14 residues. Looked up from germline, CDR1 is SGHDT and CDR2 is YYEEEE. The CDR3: CASRSIGAKNIQYF. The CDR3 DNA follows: TGTGCCAGCAGATCGATCGGGGCCAAAAACATTCAGTACTTC.

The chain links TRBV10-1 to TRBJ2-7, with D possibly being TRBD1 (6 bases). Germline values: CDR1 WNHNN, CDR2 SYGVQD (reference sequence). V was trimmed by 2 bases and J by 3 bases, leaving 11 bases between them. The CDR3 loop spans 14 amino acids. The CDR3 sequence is CASSEGQPHYEQYF. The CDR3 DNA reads TGCGCCAGCAGTGAGGGACAGCCGCACTACGAGCAGTACTTC.

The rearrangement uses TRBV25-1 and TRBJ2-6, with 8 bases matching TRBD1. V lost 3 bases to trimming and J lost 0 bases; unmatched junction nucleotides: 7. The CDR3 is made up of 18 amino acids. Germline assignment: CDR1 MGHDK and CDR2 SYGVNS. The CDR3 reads CASSDDRGKSSGANVLTF. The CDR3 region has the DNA TGTGCCAGCAGTGATGACAGGGGAAAGAGCTCTGGGGCCAACGTCCTGACTTTC.

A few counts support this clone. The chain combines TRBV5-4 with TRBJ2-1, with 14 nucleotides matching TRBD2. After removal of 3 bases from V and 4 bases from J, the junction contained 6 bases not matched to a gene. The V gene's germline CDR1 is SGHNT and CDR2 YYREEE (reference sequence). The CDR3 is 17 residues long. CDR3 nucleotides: TGTGCCAGCAGCTCCGGGACTAGCGGGGGAGTGTACAATGAGCAGTTCTTC. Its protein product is CASSSGTSGGVYNEQFF.

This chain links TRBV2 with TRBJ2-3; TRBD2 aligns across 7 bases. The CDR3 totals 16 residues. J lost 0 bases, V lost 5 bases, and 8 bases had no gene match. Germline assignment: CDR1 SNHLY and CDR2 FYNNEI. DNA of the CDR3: TGTGCCAGCAGTACGAAGCGGGGCTTAAGCACAGATACGCAGTATTTT. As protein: CASSTKRGLSTDTQYF.

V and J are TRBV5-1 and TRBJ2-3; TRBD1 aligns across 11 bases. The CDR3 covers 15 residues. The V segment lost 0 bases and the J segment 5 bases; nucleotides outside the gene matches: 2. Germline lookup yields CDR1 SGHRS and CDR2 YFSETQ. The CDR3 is CASSLAGTGGDTQYF. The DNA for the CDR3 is TGCGCCAGCAGCTTGGCCGGGACAGGGGGAGATACGCAGTATTTT.

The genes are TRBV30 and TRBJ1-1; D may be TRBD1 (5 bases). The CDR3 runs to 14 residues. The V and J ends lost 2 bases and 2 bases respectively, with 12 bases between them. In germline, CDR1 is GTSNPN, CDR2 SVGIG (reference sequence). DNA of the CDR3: TGTGCCTGGAGTTCATGGGGGGGAAACACTGAAGCTTTCTTT. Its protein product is CAWSSWGGNTEAFF.

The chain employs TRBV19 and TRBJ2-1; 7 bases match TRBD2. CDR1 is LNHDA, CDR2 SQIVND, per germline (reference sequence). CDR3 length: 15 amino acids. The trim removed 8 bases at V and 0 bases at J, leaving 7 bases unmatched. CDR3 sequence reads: CASRSAGSSYNEQFF. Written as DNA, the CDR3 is TGTGCCAGTCGATCAGCGGGAAGCTCCTACAATGAGCAGTTCTTC.

The CDR3 here is CASSLESQRGLDTQYF. The CDR3 coding sequence is TGTGCCAGCAGCTTAGAAAGCCAGCGGGGTCTGGATACGCAGTATTTT. This chain uses TRBV7-2 with TRBJ2-3, with 7 bases that match TRBD2. The CDR3 consists of 16 residues. Germline V CDR1 and CDR2: SGHTA, FQGNSA. The J segment lost 6 bases and the V segment lost 1 base, leaving 10 bases of the junction unmatched.

CDR3 coding DNA: TGCGCCAGCAGCATAGGGACTAGCGGGGGGGAGACCCAGTACTTC. It codes for CASSIGTSGGETQYF. This chain joins TRBV5-1 and TRBJ2-5, with 15 bases aligning to TRBD2. Trimming at V came to 4 bases and at J to 5 bases, leaving 3 bases not matched to a gene. CDR1 is SGHRS and CDR2 is YFSETQ in the germline V gene. The CDR3 loop spans 15 amino acids.

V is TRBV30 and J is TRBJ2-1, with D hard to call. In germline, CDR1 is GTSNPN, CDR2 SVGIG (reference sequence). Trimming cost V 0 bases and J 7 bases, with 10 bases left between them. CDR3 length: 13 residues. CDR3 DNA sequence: TGTGCCTGGAGTGTTTTGTGGGCGAATGAGCAGTTCTTC. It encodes CAWSVLWANEQFF.

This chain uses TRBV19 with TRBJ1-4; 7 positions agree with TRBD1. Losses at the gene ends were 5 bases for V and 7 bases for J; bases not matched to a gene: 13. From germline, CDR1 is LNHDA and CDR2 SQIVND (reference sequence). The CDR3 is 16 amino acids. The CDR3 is CASSVGQIRISEKLFF. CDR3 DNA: TGTGCCAGTAGTGTGGGACAGATCCGAATAAGTGAAAAACTGTTTTTT.

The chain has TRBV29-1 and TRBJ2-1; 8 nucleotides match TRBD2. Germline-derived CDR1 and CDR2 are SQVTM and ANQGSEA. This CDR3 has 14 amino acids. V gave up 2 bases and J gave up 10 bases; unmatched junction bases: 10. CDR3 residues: CSVEPLGLGEEQFF. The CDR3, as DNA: TGCAGCGTTGAACCTCTGGGACTAGGGGAGGAGCAGTTCTTC.

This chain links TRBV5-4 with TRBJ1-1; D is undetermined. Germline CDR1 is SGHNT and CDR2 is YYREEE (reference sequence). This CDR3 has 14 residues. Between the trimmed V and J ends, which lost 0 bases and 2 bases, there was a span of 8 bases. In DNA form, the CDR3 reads TGTGCCAGCAGCTTGGGTGGGCAAAACACTGAAGCTTTCTTT. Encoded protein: CASSLGGQNTEAFF.

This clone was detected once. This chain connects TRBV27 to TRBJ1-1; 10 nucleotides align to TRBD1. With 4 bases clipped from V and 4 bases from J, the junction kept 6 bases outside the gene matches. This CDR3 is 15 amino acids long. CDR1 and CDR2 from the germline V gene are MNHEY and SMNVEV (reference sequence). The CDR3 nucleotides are TGTGCCAGCAGTTCCGGACAGGGGGGAATCACTGAAGCTTTCTTT. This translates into CASSSGQGGITEAFF.

CDR3 in amino acids: CAWSRTGEYGYTF. In DNA form, the CDR3 reads TGTGCCTGGAGTCGGACAGGCGAATATGGCTACACCTTC. This chain uses TRBV30 with TRBJ1-2, with TRBD1 matching over 7 bases. There are 13 residues in the CDR3. The junction had 5 bases not matched to a gene; V was cut back by 2 bases and J by 5 bases. CDR1 GTSNPN and CDR2 SVGIG come from the germline V gene (reference sequence).

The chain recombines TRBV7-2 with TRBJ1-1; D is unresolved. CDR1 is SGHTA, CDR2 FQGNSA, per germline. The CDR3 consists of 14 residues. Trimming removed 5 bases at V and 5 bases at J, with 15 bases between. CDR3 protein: CASSRDRGWTEAFF. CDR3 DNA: TGTGCCAGCAGCCGGGATCGGGGTTGGACTGAAGCTTTCTTT.

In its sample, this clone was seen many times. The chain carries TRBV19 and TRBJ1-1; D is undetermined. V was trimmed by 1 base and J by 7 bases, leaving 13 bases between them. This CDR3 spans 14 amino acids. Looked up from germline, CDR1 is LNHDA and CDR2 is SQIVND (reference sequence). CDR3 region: CASSIGLGGREAFF. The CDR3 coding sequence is TGTGCCAGTAGTATAGGGCTGGGAGGCCGTGAAGCTTTCTTT.

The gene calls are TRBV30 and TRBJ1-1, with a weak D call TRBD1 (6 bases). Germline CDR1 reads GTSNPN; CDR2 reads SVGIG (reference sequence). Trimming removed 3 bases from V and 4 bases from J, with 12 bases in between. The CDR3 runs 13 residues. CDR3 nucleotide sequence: TGTGCCTGGAGCGCGGGGGCTGGCACTGAAGCTTTCTTT. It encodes CAWSAGAGTEAFF.

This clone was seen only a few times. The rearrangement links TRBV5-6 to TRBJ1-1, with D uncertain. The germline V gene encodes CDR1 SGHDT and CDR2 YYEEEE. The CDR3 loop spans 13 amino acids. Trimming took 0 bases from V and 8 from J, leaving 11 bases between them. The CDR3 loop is CASSLAWAGEAFF. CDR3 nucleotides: TGTGCCAGCAGCTTGGCCTGGGCAGGAGAAGCTTTCTTT.

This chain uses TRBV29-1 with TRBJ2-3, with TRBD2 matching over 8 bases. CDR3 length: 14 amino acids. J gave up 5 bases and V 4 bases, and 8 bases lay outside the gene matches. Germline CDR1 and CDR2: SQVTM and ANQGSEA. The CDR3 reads CSVAGGRAGDTQYF. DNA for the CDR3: TGCAGCGTTGCGGGAGGGAGGGCCGGAGATACGCAGTATTTT.

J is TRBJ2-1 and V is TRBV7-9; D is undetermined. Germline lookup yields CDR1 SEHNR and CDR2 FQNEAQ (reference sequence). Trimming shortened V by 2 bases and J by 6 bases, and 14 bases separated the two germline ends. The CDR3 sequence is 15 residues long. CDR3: CASSLSNIWSNEQFF. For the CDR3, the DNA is TGTGCCAGCAGCTTATCGAATATCTGGAGCAATGAGCAGTTCTTC.